This T cell receptor (beta chain) was retrieved from a study of T cell responses to AZD1222 COVID-19 vaccine. V lost 5 bases, J lost 0 bases, and 7 bases stayed unmatched. Germline-derived CDR1 and CDR2 are SGHNT and YENEEA. The CDR3 runs to 15 residues. Sequenced by immunoSEQ multiplex PCR; TCRdb stores in-frame clones only, minus some. There are over 150,000 clones in the sample; about 90% occur only once, and around 6.4% lies in the top ten. The study, taken as a whole, reports: There were repertoire samples only from the period after the peak T cell response. Baseline antibody screening turned up just 6 or 7 seropositive AZD1222 recipients.

With respect to this clone: Its specificity is unknown.

The receptor was derived from an adult in good health. Sequences were derived from peripheral blood, sampled on day 0 of AZD1222 vaccination. The V and J genes are TRBV11-3 and TRBJ2-7; 7 positions match TRBD2. Written as DNA, the CDR3 is TGTGCCAGCAGCCCCGGGAGACTAGCCTCCTACGAGCAGTACTTC. This sequence encodes CASSPGRLASYEQYF.